The rows below give T cell receptor beta chains drawn from one sample of a study of shared clonotypes between healthy human individuals. Profiling relied on immunoSEQ multiplex PCR, and the TCRdb table lists in-frame clones only, not all of them. The data contain around 1.9 million clones, just under 95% of them singletons. The material sequenced was naive CD8+ T cells from PBMCs. These receptor sequences come from a man between 18 and 29 years old in good health. Some clones in this sample may be carry-over from other donors' samples. The CDR3 runs from the conserved cysteine through the conserved F or W. A D gene is named only where the DNA matches it firmly. Clone sizes are given selectively: once, few, many, or a class where the clone is expanded.

d_gene: TRBD2
abundance: .
j_gene: TRBJ2-1
v_gene: TRBV11-2
CDR3aa: CASSSGRGFELNNEQFF
CDR3nt: TGTGCCAGCAGCTCAGGGAGGGGTTTTGAGCTGAACAATGAGCAGTTCTTC

d_gene: .
abundance: few
j_gene: TRBJ1-1
v_gene: TRBV10-3
CDR3aa: CAISVGVTEAFF
CDR3nt: TGTGCCATCAGTGTCGGGGTCACTGAAGCTTTCTTT

d_gene: .
abundance: .
j_gene: TRBJ2-7
v_gene: TRBV27
CDR3aa: CASSSGRGVNEQYF
CDR3nt: TGTGCCAGCAGTTCGGGAAGGGGAGTCAACGAGCAGTACTTC

d_gene: TRBD1
abundance: .
j_gene: TRBJ2-7
v_gene: TRBV11-3
CDR3aa: CASSPRDSPYEQYF
CDR3nt: TGTGCCAGCAGCCCCCGGGACAGTCCCTACGAGCAGTACTTC

d_gene: .
abundance: once
j_gene: TRBJ1-1
v_gene: TRBV18
CDR3aa: CASSPVGANTEAFF
CDR3nt: TGTGCCAGCTCACCAGTAGGAGCGAACACTGAAGCTTTCTTT

d_gene: .
abundance: once
j_gene: TRBJ2-1
v_gene: TRBV19
CDR3aa: CASKGGYNEQFF
CDR3nt: TGTGCCAGTAAAGGGGGATACAATGAGCAGTTCTTC

d_gene: TRBD2
abundance: .
j_gene: TRBJ2-3
v_gene: TRBV9
CDR3aa: CASSVEGGRAVDTQYF
CDR3nt: TGTGCCAGCAGCGTAGAGGGCGGGAGGGCCGTAGATACGCAGTATTTT

d_gene: TRBD2
abundance: .
j_gene: TRBJ2-1
v_gene: TRBV28
CDR3aa: CASGLSGREQFF
CDR3nt: TGTGCCAGCGGACTTAGCGGGAGGGAGCAGTTCTTC

d_gene: .
abundance: .
j_gene: TRBJ2-7
v_gene: TRBV6-6
CDR3aa: CASNPPPRLGVGEQYF
CDR3nt: TGTGCCAGCAACCCTCCGCCTAGACTGGGGGTGGGCGAGCAGTACTTC

d_gene: .
abundance: once
j_gene: TRBJ2-1
v_gene: TRBV7-3
CDR3aa: CASSLAINNEQFF
CDR3nt: TGTGCCAGCAGCCTTGCTATCAACAATGAGCAGTTCTTC

d_gene: TRBD1
abundance: .
j_gene: TRBJ1-5
v_gene: TRBV27
CDR3aa: CASSLNRGNQPQHF
CDR3nt: TGTGCCAGCAGTCTAAACAGGGGAAATCAGCCCCAGCATTTT

d_gene: TRBD2
abundance: .
j_gene: TRBJ2-3
v_gene: TRBV4-3
CDR3aa: CASSQVASGRFLSTDTQYF
CDR3nt: TGCGCCAGCAGCCAAGTGGCTAGCGGGAGGTTTCTAAGCACAGATACGCAGTATTTT

d_gene: TRBD2
abundance: .
j_gene: TRBJ2-7
v_gene: TRBV29-1
CDR3aa: CSVEVSGLALYEQYF
CDR3nt: TGCAGCGTTGAAGTTTCCGGACTAGCCCTCTACGAGCAGTACTTC

d_gene: .
abundance: .
j_gene: TRBJ2-1
v_gene: TRBV9
CDR3aa: CASSAYKQGLFYNEQFF
CDR3nt: TGTGCCAGCAGCGCCTACAAACAAGGACTATTTTACAATGAGCAGTTCTTC

d_gene: TRBD2
abundance: .
j_gene: TRBJ2-3
v_gene: TRBV27
CDR3aa: CASSFLSGRSGRLTDTQYF
CDR3nt: TGTGCCAGCAGTTTTTTATCAGGGCGTAGCGGGAGACTCACAGATACGCAGTATTTT

d_gene: .
abundance: .
j_gene: TRBJ2-7
v_gene: TRBV5-1
CDR3aa: CASSFFQAGAYEQYF
CDR3nt: TGCGCCAGCAGCTTCTTTCAAGCGGGCGCCTACGAGCAGTACTTC

d_gene: TRBD1
abundance: .
j_gene: TRBJ2-1
v_gene: TRBV6-5
CDR3aa: CASMLDRDSYNEQFF
CDR3nt: TGTGCCAGCATGCTGGACAGGGACTCCTACAATGAGCAGTTCTTC

d_gene: TRBD2
abundance: once
j_gene: TRBJ2-7
v_gene: TRBV2
CDR3aa: CASRTGTSSSYEQYF
CDR3nt: TGTGCCAGCAGGACCGGGACTAGTAGTTCCTACGAGCAGTACTTC

d_gene: .
abundance: once
j_gene: TRBJ2-2
v_gene: TRBV28
CDR3aa: CASSLSNTGELFF
CDR3nt: TGTGCCAGCAGTCTGTCGAACACCGGGGAGCTGTTTTTT

d_gene: TRBD1
abundance: once
j_gene: TRBJ1-1
v_gene: TRBV7-9
CDR3aa: CASSLPGQGENTEAFF
CDR3nt: TGTGCCAGCAGCTTACCGGGACAGGGGGAGAACACTGAAGCTTTCTTT

d_gene: .
abundance: .
j_gene: TRBJ1-5
v_gene: TRBV5-6
CDR3aa: CASSLDRNGNQPQHF
CDR3nt: TGTGCCAGCAGCTTGGACAGAAATGGGAATCAGCCCCAGCATTTT

d_gene: TRBD1
abundance: .
j_gene: TRBJ2-7
v_gene: TRBV5-6
CDR3aa: CASSYGTGVGEQYF
CDR3nt: TGTGCCAGCAGTTACGGGACAGGGGTAGGCGAGCAGTACTTC

d_gene: TRBD1
abundance: .
j_gene: TRBJ2-7
v_gene: TRBV4-1
CDR3aa: CASSQDGTGGSYEQYF
CDR3nt: TGCGCCAGCAGCCAAGATGGGACAGGCGGATCCTACGAGCAGTACTTC

d_gene: TRBD2
abundance: .
j_gene: TRBJ2-3
v_gene: TRBV11-3
CDR3aa: CASSHSGRLDTQYF
CDR3nt: TGTGCCAGCAGCCATAGCGGGAGGCTAGATACGCAGTATTTT

d_gene: TRBD1
abundance: .
j_gene: TRBJ1-1
v_gene: TRBV7-3
CDR3aa: CASSSRTGDTEAFF
CDR3nt: TGTGCCAGCAGCTCAAGGACAGGGGACACTGAAGCTTTCTTT

d_gene: .
abundance: .
j_gene: TRBJ1-2
v_gene: TRBV18
CDR3aa: CASSPPPTGTTGYTF
CDR3nt: TGTGCCAGCTCACCACCGCCAACCGGGACAACTGGCTACACCTTC

d_gene: .
abundance: .
j_gene: TRBJ2-7
v_gene: TRBV30
CDR3aa: CAWSRVRVQGGYEQYF
CDR3nt: TGTGCCTGGAGTAGAGTCCGAGTACAGGGTGGGTACGAGCAGTACTTC

d_gene: .
abundance: .
j_gene: TRBJ2-1
v_gene: TRBV14
CDR3aa: CASSPGGWGEQFF
CDR3nt: TGTGCCAGCAGCCCAGGCGGATGGGGGGAGCAGTTCTTC

d_gene: TRBD1
abundance: once
j_gene: TRBJ1-2
v_gene: TRBV18
CDR3aa: CASSLGRGPPNYGYTF
CDR3nt: TGTGCCAGCTCACTTGGCAGGGGGCCACCAAACTATGGCTACACCTTC

d_gene: .
abundance: .
j_gene: TRBJ2-1
v_gene: TRBV19
CDR3aa: CASSMIWGKTSSGEQFF
CDR3nt: TGTGCCAGTAGTATGATCTGGGGAAAAACTAGCTCCGGTGAGCAGTTCTTC

d_gene: TRBD1
abundance: .
j_gene: TRBJ1-5
v_gene: TRBV7-9
CDR3aa: CASSSPDRASNQPQHF
CDR3nt: TGTGCCAGCAGTTCCCCGGACAGGGCGAGCAATCAGCCCCAGCATTTT

d_gene: .
abundance: .
j_gene: TRBJ2-7
v_gene: TRBV7-2
CDR3aa: CASSITGLVGYEQYF
CDR3nt: TGTGCCAGCAGCATCACAGGGTTGGTGGGCTACGAGCAGTACTTC

d_gene: .
abundance: .
j_gene: TRBJ1-2
v_gene: TRBV5-1
CDR3aa: CASSFNIIYGYTF
CDR3nt: TGCGCCAGCAGCTTTAACATCATCTATGGCTACACCTTC

d_gene: .
abundance: .
j_gene: TRBJ2-1
v_gene: TRBV7-9
CDR3aa: CASSFPISSYNEQFF
CDR3nt: TGTGCCAGCAGCTTTCCCATAAGCTCCTACAATGAGCAGTTCTTC

d_gene: .
abundance: .
j_gene: TRBJ2-7
v_gene: TRBV4-2
CDR3aa: CASSPLGRDGSYEQYF
CDR3nt: TGTGCCAGCAGCCCGTTAGGGCGTGACGGCTCCTACGAGCAGTACTTC

d_gene: .
abundance: .
j_gene: TRBJ2-7
v_gene: TRBV7-2
CDR3aa: CASSQGTRYEQYF
CDR3nt: TGTGCCAGCAGCCAAGGGACACGCTACGAGCAGTACTTC

d_gene: TRBD1
abundance: .
j_gene: TRBJ2-7
v_gene: TRBV9
CDR3aa: CASSVTGTGSHEQYF
CDR3nt: TGTGCCAGCAGCGTAACCGGGACAGGGAGCCACGAGCAGTACTTC

d_gene: TRBD1
abundance: .
j_gene: TRBJ2-7
v_gene: TRBV19
CDR3aa: CASSYGTGLYEQYF
CDR3nt: TGTGCCAGTAGTTACGGGACAGGGCTCTACGAGCAGTACTTC

d_gene: .
abundance: .
j_gene: TRBJ1-1
v_gene: TRBV19
CDR3aa: CASLRGLGTEAFF
CDR3nt: TGTGCCAGCTTAAGGGGCCTGGGCACTGAAGCTTTCTTT

d_gene: .
abundance: .
j_gene: TRBJ1-2
v_gene: TRBV28
CDR3aa: CASRYRVNYGYTF
CDR3nt: TGTGCCAGCAGATACAGGGTTAACTATGGCTACACCTTC

d_gene: .
abundance: .
j_gene: TRBJ2-7
v_gene: TRBV18
CDR3aa: CASSPGIAEVYEQYF
CDR3nt: TGTGCCAGCTCACCAGGAATAGCGGAGGTCTACGAGCAGTACTTC

d_gene: .
abundance: .
j_gene: TRBJ1-5
v_gene: TRBV27
CDR3aa: CASSLLGTSVNQPQHF
CDR3nt: TGTGCCAGCAGTTTATTGGGCACCTCAGTTAATCAGCCCCAGCATTTT